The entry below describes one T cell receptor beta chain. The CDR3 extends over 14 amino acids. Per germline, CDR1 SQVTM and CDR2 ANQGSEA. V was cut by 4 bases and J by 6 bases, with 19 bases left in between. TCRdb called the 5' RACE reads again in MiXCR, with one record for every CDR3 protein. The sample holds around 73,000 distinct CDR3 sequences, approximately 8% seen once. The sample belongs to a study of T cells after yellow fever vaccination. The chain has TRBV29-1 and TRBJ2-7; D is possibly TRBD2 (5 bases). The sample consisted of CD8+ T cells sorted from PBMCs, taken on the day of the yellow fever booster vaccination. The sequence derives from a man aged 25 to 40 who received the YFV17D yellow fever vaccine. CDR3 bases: TGCAGCGTTGGAGGAGTGACCTCGAGCGGCGAGCAGTACTTC. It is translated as CSVGGVTSSGEQYF.